This note documents a single TCR beta chain sequence. Primers for the PCR totalled 60 Vbeta and 13 Jbeta. Assay used: immunoSEQ multiplex PCR; TCRdb lists only in-frame clones, some missing. This table holds under 130,000 clones, around three quarters found once. This CDR3 is 13 amino acids long. From germline, CDR1 is MDHEN and CDR2 SYDVKM. V lost 7 bases and J lost 4, with 13 bases in between. These data belong to a study of cytomegalovirus exposure and HLA in healthy donors. Study-level background: HLA-typed donors were the source of about 85 million unique TCRs, which an early data release held.

The rearrangement uses TRBV28 and TRBJ1-2; D is perhaps TRBD1 (6 bases). The source is a woman aged 40 to 50 in good health and CMV-seronegative. Source material: PBMCs. CDR3 loop: CASTTTGLYGYTF. CDR3 bases: TGTGCCAGCACCACGACAGGACTCTATGGCTACACCTTC.